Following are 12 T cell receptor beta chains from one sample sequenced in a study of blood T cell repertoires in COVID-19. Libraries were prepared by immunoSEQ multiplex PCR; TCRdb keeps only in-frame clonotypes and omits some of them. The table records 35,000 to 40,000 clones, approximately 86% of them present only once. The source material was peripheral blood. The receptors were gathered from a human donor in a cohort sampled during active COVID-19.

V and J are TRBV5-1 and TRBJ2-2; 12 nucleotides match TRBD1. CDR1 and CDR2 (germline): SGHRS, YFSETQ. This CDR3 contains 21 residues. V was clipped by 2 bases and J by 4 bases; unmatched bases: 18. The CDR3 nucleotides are TGCGCCAGCAGCTTCTCACCTCCCGGGACAGGGGGCTTCTTCGGCACCGGGGAGCTGTTTTTT. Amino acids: CASSFSPPGTGGFFGTGELFF.

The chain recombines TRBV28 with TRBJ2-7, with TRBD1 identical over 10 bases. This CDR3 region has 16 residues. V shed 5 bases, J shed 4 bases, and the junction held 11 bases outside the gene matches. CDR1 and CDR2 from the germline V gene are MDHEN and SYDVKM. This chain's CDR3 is CASSPRGQGRWYEQYF. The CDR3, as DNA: TGTGCCAGCAGTCCACGGGGACAGGGGCGGTGGTACGAGCAGTACTTC.

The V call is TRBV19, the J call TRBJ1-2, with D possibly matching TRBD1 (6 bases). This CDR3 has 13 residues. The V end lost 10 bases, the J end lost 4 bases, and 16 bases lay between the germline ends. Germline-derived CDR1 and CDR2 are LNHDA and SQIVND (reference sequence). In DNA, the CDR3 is TGTGCCACTAACAGGGAGTCGACCTATGGCTACACCTTC. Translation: CATNRESTYGYTF.

The CDR3 region is CASSSLAGSYEQYF. For the CDR3, the DNA is TGTGCCAGCAGCTCGTTGGCGGGCTCCTACGAGCAGTACTTC. The genes are TRBV13 and TRBJ2-7, with D perhaps matching TRBD2 (5 bases). Germline V gene lookup returns CDR1 PRHDT and CDR2 FYEKMQ (reference sequence). V lost 4 bases, J lost 0 bases, and 10 bases lay in between. This CDR3 spans 14 amino acids.

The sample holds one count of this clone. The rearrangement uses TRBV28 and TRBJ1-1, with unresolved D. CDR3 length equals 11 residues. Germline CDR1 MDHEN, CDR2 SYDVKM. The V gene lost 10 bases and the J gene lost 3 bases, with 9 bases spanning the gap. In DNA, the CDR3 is TGTGCCACCCTGGCGGACACTGAAGCTTTCTTT. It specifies CATLADTEAFF.

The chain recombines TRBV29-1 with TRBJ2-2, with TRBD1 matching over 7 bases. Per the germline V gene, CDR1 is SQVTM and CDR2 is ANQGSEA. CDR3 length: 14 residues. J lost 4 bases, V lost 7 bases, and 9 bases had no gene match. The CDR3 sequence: CSARTGVGTGELFF. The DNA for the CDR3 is TGCAGCGCTAGAACAGGGGTGGGCACCGGGGAGCTGTTTTTT.

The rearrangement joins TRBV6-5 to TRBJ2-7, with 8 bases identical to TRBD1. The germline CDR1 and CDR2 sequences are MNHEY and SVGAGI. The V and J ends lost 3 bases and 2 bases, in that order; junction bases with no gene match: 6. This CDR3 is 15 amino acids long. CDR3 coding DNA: TGTGCCAGCAGTTATGACAGGGGCCCTACCTACGAGCAGTACTTC. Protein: CASSYDRGPTYEQYF.

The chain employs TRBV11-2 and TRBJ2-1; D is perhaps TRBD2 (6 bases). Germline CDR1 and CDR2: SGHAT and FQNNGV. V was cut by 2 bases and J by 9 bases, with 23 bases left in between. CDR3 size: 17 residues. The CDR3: CASSLPPGLGGFAEQFF. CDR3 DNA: TGTGCCAGCAGCTTACCTCCGGGGTTGGGAGGATTCGCTGAGCAGTTCTTC.

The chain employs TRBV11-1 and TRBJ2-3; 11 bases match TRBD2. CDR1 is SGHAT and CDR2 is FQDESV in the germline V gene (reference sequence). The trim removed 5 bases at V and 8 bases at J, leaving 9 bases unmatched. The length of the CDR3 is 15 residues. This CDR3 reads CASSALGLAAGTQYF. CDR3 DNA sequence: TGTGCCAGCAGCGCCCTGGGACTAGCGGCGGGTACGCAGTATTTT.

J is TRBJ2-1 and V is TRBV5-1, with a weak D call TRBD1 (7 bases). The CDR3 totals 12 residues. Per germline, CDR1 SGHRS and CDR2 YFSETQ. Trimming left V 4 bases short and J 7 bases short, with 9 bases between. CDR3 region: CASSAGGNEQFF. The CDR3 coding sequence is TGCGCCAGCAGCGCAGGGGGGAATGAGCAGTTCTTC.

Written as DNA, the CDR3 is TGTGCCCGACGGGGTAGCGGGAGTGGGGACGAGCAGTACTTC. Encoded protein: CARRGSGSGDEQYF. The chain uses TRBV2 and TRBJ2-7; 9 bases align to TRBD2. V lost 11 bases, J lost 5 bases, and 13 bases stayed unmatched. CDR3 length equals 14 residues. Per germline, CDR1 SNHLY and CDR2 FYNNEI. The full variable domain, completed using reference TRBV2 and TRBJ2-7, is EPEVTQTPSHQVTQMGQEVILRCVPISNHLYFYWYRQILGQKVEFLVSFYNNEISEKSEIFDDQFSVERPDGSNFTLKIRSTKLEDSAMYFCARRGSGSGDEQYFGPGTRLTVT.

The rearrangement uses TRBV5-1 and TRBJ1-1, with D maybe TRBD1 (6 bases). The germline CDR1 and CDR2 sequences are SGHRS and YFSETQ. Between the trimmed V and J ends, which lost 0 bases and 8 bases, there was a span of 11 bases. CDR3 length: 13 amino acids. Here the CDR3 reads CASSLGGQREAFF. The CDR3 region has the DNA TGCGCCAGCAGCTTGGGGGGACAACGGGAAGCTTTCTTT.